In this sample, the clone carrying this T cell receptor beta chain turned up once. Its antigen remains unidentified. CDR1 GTSNPN and CDR2 SVGIG come from the germline V gene (reference sequence). The CDR3 sequence is 15 residues long. V trimming: 3 bases; J trimming: 4 bases; junction bases outside the gene matches: 4. The entry originates in a study of immune cell composition in non-small cell lung cancer. Whole-study results and caveats: It was not proven that tumour-reactive clones equal dominant tumour-associated clones. Squamous lung tumours showed higher top 10 clone scores and clonality than adenocarcinomas.

Clones were read by immunoSEQ multiplex PCR, and TCRdb kept only the in-frame ones, dropping some. The sample records more than 11,000 clones, more than 65% being singletons. The rearrangement uses TRBV30 and TRBJ2-1; 12 positions agree with TRBD2. Material for sequencing was lung tumor tissue. The TCR was taken from a human donor with non-small cell lung cancer. CDR3 amino acids: CAWSLGLAGYNEQFF. Written as DNA, the CDR3 is TGTGCCTGGAGCCTCGGACTAGCGGGATACAATGAGCAGTTCTTC.